The clone carrying this TCR beta chain was observed once. In the original processing: Estimation of nucleated cell counts was performed using reference gene primer amplification. Sequenced by immunoSEQ multiplex PCR; TCRdb stores in-frame clones only, minus some. V, J and clone size derive from that table, while D and trimming were established from the DNA sequence. The table shows some 150,000 clones, with approximately 90% occurring only once. CDR3 length: 17 residues. With V trimmed by 1 base and J by 4 bases, 10 bases remained unmatched. Germline loops: CDR1 GTSNPN, CDR2 SVGIG (reference sequence). This record belongs to a study of blood T cell repertoires in COVID-19. For the study at large: Whether acute or convalescent, the COVID-19 samples came from the United States, Italy and Spain. Sources were T cells, B-cell-depleted T cells, or PBMCs; the material itself was cDNA or gDNA.

This receptor was obtained from a man younger than 35 with active or convalescent COVID-19. The specimen was peripheral blood. The chain joins TRBV30 to TRBJ2-1, with 10 bases aligning to TRBD2. The DNA of the CDR3 is TGTGCCTGGAGTGACCACCTAAGCGGGAGGGAGTACAATGAGCAGTTCTTC. Its translation is CAWSDHLSGREYNEQFF.